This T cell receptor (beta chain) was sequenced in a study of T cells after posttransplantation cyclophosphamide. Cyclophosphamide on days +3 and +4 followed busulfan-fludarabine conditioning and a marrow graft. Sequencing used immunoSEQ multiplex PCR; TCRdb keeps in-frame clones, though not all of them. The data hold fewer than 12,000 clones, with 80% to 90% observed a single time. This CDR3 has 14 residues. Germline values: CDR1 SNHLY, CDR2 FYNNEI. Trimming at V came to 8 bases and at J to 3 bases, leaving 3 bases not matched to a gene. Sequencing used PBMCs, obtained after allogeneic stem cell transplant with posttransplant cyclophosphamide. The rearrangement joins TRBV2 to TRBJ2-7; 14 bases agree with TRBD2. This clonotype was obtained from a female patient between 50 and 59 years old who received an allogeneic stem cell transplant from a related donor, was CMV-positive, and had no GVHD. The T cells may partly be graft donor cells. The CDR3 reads CASEGTSGGYEQYF. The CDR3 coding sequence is TGTGCCAGCGAAGGGACTAGCGGGGGCTACGAGCAGTACTTC.